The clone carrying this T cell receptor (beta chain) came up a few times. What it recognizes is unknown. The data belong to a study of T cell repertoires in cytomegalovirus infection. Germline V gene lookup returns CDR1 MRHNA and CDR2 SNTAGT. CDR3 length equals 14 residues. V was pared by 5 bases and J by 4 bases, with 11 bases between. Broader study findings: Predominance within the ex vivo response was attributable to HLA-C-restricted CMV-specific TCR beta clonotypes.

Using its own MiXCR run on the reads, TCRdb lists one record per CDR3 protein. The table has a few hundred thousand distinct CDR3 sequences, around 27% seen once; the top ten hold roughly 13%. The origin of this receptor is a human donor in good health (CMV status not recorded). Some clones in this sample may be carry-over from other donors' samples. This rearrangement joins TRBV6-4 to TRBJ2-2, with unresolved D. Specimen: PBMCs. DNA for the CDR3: TGTGCCAGCAGTATTAGGTCGGGCACCGGGGAGCTGTTTTTT. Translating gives CASSIRSGTGELFF.